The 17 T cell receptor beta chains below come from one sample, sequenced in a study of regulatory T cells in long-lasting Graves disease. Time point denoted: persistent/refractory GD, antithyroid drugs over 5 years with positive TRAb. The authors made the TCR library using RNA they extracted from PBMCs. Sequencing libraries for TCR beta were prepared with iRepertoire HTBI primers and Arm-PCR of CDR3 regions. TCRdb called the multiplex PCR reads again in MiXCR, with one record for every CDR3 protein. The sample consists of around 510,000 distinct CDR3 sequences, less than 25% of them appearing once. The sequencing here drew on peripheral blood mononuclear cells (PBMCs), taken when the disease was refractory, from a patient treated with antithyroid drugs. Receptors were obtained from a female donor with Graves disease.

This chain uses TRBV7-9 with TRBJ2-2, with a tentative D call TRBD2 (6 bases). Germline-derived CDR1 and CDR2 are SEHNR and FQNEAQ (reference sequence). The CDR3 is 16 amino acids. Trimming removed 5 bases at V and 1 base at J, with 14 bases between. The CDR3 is CASSPTEGRNTGELFF. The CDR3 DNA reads TGTGCCAGCAGCCCTACGGAGGGGCGGAACACCGGGGAGCTGTTTTTT. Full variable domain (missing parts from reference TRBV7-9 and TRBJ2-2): DTGVSQNPRHKITKRGQNVTFRCDPISEHNRLYWYRQTLGQGPEFLTYFQNEAQLEKSRLLSDRFSAERPKGSFSTLEIQRTEQGDSAMYLCASSPTEGRNTGELFFGEGSRLTVL.

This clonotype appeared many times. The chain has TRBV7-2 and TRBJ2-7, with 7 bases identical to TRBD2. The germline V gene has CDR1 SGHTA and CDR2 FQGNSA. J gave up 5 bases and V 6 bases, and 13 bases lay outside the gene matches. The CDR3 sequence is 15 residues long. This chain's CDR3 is CASRPMGLAVNEQYF. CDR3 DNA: TGTGCCAGCAGACCGATGGGGCTAGCGGTTAACGAGCAGTACTTC. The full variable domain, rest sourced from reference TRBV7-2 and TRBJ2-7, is GAGVSQSPSNKVTEKGKDVELRCDPISGHTALYWYRQSLGQGLEFLIYFQGNSAPDKSGLPSDRFSAERTGGSVSTLTIQRTQQEDSAVYLCASRPMGLAVNEQYFGPGTRLTVT.

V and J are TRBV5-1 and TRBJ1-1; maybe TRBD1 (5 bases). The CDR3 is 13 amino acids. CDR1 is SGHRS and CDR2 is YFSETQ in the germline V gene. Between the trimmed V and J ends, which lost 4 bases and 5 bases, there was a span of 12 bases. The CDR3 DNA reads TGCGCCAGCAGCGGGACTCTAAGGACTGAAGCTTTCTTT. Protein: CASSGTLRTEAFF.

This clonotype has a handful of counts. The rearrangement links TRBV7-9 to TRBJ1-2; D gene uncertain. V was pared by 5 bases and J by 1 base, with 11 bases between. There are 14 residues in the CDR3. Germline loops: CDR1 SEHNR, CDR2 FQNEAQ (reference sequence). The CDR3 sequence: CASSREGSNYGYTF. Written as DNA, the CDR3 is TGTGCCAGCAGCAGGGAGGGAAGTAACTATGGCTACACCTTC. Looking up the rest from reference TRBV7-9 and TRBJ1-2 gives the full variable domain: DTGVSQNPRHKITKRGQNVTFRCDPISEHNRLYWYRQTLGQGPEFLTYFQNEAQLEKSRLLSDRFSAERPKGSFSTLEIQRTEQGDSAMYLCASSREGSNYGYTFGSGTRLTVV.

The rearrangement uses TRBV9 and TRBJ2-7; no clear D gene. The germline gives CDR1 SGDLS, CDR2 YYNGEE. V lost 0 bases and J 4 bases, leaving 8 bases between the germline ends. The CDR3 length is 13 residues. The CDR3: CASSVGATYEQYF. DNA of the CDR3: TGTGCCAGCAGCGTAGGGGCGACTTACGAGCAGTACTTC.

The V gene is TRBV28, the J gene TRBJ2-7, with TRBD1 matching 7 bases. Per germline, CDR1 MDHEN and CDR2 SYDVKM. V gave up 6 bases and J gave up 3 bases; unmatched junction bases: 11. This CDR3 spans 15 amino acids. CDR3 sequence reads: CASRESGTAIYEQYF. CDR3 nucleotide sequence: TGTGCCAGCAGAGAATCGGGGACAGCGATCTACGAGCAGTACTTC.

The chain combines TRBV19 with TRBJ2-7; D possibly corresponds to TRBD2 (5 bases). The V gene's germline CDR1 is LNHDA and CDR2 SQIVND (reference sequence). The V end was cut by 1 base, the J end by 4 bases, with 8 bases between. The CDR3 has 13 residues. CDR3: CASSIVRGYEQYF. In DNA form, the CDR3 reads TGTGCCAGTAGTATAGTTCGGGGTTACGAGCAGTACTTC. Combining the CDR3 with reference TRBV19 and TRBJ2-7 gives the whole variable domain DGGITQSPKYLFRKEGQNVTLSCEQNLNHDAMYWYRQDPGQGLRLIYYSQIVNDFQKGDIAEGYSVSREKKESFPLTVTSAQKNPTAFYLCASSIVRGYEQYFGPGTRLTVT.

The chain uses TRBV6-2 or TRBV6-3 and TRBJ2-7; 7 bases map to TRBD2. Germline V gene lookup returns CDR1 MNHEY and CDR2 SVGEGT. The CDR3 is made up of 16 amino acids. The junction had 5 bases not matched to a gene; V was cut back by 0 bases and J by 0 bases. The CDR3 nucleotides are TGTGCCAGCAGTTACTCCGGGGGAGGGAGCTCCTACGAGCAGTACTTC. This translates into CASSYSGGGSSYEQYF.

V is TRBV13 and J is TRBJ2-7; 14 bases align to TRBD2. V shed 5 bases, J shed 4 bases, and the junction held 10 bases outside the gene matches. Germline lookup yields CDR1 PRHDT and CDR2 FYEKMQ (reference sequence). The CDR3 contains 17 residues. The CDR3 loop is CASSLETGTSGSYEQYF. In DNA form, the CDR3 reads TGTGCCAGCAGCCTCGAAACAGGGACTAGCGGGAGTTACGAGCAGTACTTC.

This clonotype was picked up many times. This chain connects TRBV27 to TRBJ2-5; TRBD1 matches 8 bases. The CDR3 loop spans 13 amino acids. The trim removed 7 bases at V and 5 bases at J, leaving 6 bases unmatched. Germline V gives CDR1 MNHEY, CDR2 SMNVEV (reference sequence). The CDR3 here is CASNRQGQETQYF. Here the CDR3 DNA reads TGTGCCAGCAATCGACAGGGGCAGGAGACCCAGTACTTC.

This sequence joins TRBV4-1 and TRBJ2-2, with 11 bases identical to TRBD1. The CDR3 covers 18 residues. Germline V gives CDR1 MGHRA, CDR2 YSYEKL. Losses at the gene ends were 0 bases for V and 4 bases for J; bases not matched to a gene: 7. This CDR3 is CASSQESGTGGFTGELFF. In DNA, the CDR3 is TGCGCCAGCAGCCAAGAATCGGGGACAGGGGGTTTCACCGGGGAGCTGTTTTTT.

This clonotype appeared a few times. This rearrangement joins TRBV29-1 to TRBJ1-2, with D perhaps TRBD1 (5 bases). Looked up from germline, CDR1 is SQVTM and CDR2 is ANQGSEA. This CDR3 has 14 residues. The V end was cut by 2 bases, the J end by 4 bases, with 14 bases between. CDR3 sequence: CSVEQGGQGYGYTF. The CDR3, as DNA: TGCAGCGTTGAACAGGGTGGGCAAGGCTATGGCTACACCTTC. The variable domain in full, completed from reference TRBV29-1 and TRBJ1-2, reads SAVISQKPSRDICQRGTSLTIQCQVDSQVTMMFWYRQQPGQSLTLIATANQGSEATYESGFVIDKFPISRPNLTFSTLTVSNMSPEDSSIYLCSVEQGGQGYGYTFGSGTRLTVV.

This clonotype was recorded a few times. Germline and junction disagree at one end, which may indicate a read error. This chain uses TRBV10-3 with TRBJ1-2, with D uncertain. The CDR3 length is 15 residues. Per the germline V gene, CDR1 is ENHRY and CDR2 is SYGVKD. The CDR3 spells CVISDPERLRFGYTF. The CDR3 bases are TGTGTCATCAGTGACCCGGAAAGATTGCGGTTTGGCTACACCTTC.

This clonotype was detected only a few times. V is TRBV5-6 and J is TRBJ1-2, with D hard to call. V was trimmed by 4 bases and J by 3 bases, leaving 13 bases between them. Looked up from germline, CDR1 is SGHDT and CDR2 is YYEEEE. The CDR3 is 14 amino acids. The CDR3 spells CASSRVSRDYGYTF. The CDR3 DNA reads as TGTGCCAGCAGCCGCGTTTCCCGGGACTATGGCTACACCTTC.

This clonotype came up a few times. The CDR3 nucleotides read TGTGCCAGCAGCTTGGGCCAGGGGAGAATTGGCGAGCAGTACTTC. It specifies CASSLGQGRIGEQYF. This rearrangement joins TRBV5-4 to TRBJ2-7; weak D call: TRBD1 (6 bases). V lost 0 bases, J lost 6 bases, and 16 bases lay in between. Germline V gene data show CDR1 as SGHNT and CDR2 as YYREEE (reference sequence). This CDR3 has 15 residues.

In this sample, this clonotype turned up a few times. The CDR3 region has the DNA TGCGCCAGCAGCTTACTAGCTTACAATGAGCAGTTCTTC. This translates into CASSLLAYNEQFF. The genes are TRBV5-1 and TRBJ2-1, with a possible D match to TRBD2 (6 bases). Looked up from germline, CDR1 is SGHRS and CDR2 is YFSETQ. This CDR3 has 13 residues. V lost 2 bases and J lost 4, with 7 bases in between.

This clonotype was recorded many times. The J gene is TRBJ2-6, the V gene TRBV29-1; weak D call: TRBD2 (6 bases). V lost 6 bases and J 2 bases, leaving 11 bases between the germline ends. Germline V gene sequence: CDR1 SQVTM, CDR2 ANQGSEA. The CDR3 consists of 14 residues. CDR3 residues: CSVLGGTGANVLTF. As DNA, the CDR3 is TGCAGCGTGCTGGGGGGAACTGGGGCCAACGTCCTGACTTTC.